Below, 10 T cell receptor beta chains from the same sample are listed, as sequenced in a study of beta chain features in type 1 diabetes. Antigens of these TCRs are unknown. Regarding the study as a whole: Moderate but significant shortening of TCRB CDR3s was recorded in all four CD4+ subsets from Type 1 diabetes patients.

Investigators reverse transcribed all isolated RNA, so they sequenced expressed TCRB transcripts. Sequencing was performed with immunoSEQ multiplex PCR; in TCRdb, only in-frame clones are kept and a portion is missing. The sample includes 500,000 to 650,000 clones, around an eighth of them seen just once. The sequencing sample was made of naive CD4+ T cells from blood. The receptors were gathered from a man aged 25 to 40 with type 1 diabetes.

This clone was seen a handful of times. V usage is TRBV7-2 and J usage is TRBJ2-3, with 14 bases fitting TRBD2. This CDR3 contains 16 residues. J lost 2 bases, V lost 5 bases, and 3 bases had no gene match. The germline CDR1 and CDR2 sequences are SGHTA and FQGNSA. Written as DNA, the CDR3 is TGTGCCAGCAGCCCGGGACTAGCGGGGGACACAGATACGCAGTATTTT. The encoded protein is CASSPGLAGDTDTQYF.

This clone appeared a few times. The chain recombines TRBV5-1 with TRBJ2-3, with 7 bases lining up with TRBD2. Germline lookup yields CDR1 SGHRS and CDR2 YFSETQ. With V trimmed by 3 bases and J by 2 bases, 9 bases remained unmatched. The CDR3 spans 16 residues. Here the CDR3 reads CASSSRTRFATDTQYF. The CDR3 DNA reads as TGCGCCAGCAGCTCCAGGACTAGATTCGCCACAGATACGCAGTATTTT.

In regard to this clone: Other DNA sequences in this specimen translate into the identical CDR3. The V gene is TRBV28, the J gene TRBJ1-2; unclear D gene. This CDR3 has 12 amino acids. Germline lookup yields CDR1 MDHEN and CDR2 SYDVKM. V was cut by 5 bases and J by 2 bases, with 6 bases left in between. This CDR3 is CASSQGNYGYTF. CDR3 nucleotide sequence: TGTGCCAGCAGTCAAGGAAACTATGGCTACACCTTC.

The sample holds a few counts of this clone. In the same sample, other DNA sequences code for this CDR3. The rearrangement uses TRBV7-2 and TRBJ2-1, with 7 nucleotides matching TRBD2. CDR1 SGHTA and CDR2 FQGNSA come from the germline V gene. This CDR3 contains 14 residues. With 0 bases clipped from V and 5 bases from J, the junction kept 1 base outside the gene matches. The CDR3 spells CASSLAGGNNEQFF. The DNA for the CDR3 is TGTGCCAGCAGCTTAGCGGGGGGGAACAATGAGCAGTTCTTC.

CDR3 nucleotide sequence: TGTGCCAGCAGCTTAGTCCAGGGGACTAACAATGAGCAGTTCTTC. The encoded protein is CASSLVQGTNNEQFF. The chain joins TRBV7-2 to TRBJ2-1; D might be TRBD2 (7 bases). This CDR3 region has 15 residues. CDR1 is SGHTA, CDR2 FQGNSA, per germline. Trimming pared 1 base from V and 5 bases from J, leaving 12 bases between. Variable domain in full (rest from reference TRBV7-2 and TRBJ2-1): GAGVSQSPSNKVTEKGKDVELRCDPISGHTALYWYRQSLGQGLEFLIYFQGNSAPDKSGLPSDRFSAERTGGSVSTLTIQRTQQEDSAVYLCASSLVQGTNNEQFFGPGTRLTVL.

This clone was observed a few times. The chain employs TRBV10-3 and TRBJ2-3, with 9 bases aligning to TRBD2. V gave up 7 bases and J gave up 4 bases; unmatched junction bases: 9. Germline CDR1 and CDR2: ENHRY and SYGVKD. CDR3 size: 15 residues. The CDR3 coding sequence is TGTGCCATCACCATTAGCGGGGGCGGGGCAGATACGCAGTATTTT. It is translated as CAITISGGGADTQYF.

This clone has a handful of counts. V usage is TRBV5-1 and J usage is TRBJ2-1; 11 bases agree with TRBD2. The CDR3 runs to 15 residues. CDR1 is SGHRS, CDR2 YFSETQ, per germline. After removal of 5 bases from V and 3 bases from J, the junction contained 4 bases not matched to a gene. The CDR3 loop is CASRRLAGGYNEQFF. The CDR3 DNA reads as TGCGCCAGCAGACGGCTAGCGGGGGGCTACAATGAGCAGTTCTTC.

The chain is built from TRBV5-1 and TRBJ2-5; TRBD1 or TRBD2 may be the D gene (5 bases each). Germline assignment: CDR1 SGHRS and CDR2 YFSETQ. Trimming took off 5 bases at V and 1 base at J, with 9 bases between the two ends. CDR3 length: 13 residues. This CDR3 is CASREGPQETQYF. The DNA for the CDR3 is TGCGCCAGCAGAGAGGGGCCCCAAGAGACCCAGTACTTC.

This clone was detected only a few times. The V call is TRBV7-9, the J call TRBJ2-2; 7 bases match TRBD2. V trimming: 4 bases; J trimming: 0 bases; junction bases outside the gene matches: 5. This CDR3 spans 16 amino acids. CDR1 SEHNR and CDR2 FQNEAQ come from the germline V gene (reference sequence). The CDR3 DNA is TGTGCCAGCAGCTCCGGGCGGGGGACGAACACCGGGGAGCTGTTTTTT. Translated: CASSSGRGTNTGELFF. The full variable domain, rest sourced from reference TRBV7-9 and TRBJ2-2, is DTGVSQNPRHKITKRGQNVTFRCDPISEHNRLYWYRQTLGQGPEFLTYFQNEAQLEKSRLLSDRFSAERPKGSFSTLEIQRTEQGDSAMYLCASSSGRGTNTGELFFGEGSRLTVL.

This clone has just a few counts. The chain links TRBV6-5 to TRBJ1-2, with D perhaps matching TRBD1 (5 bases). The CDR3 loop spans 15 amino acids. V shed 0 bases and J shed 2 bases, with 10 bases lying between them. Looked up from germline, CDR1 is MNHEY and CDR2 is SVGAGI. The CDR3 loop is CASSYSFQGNYGYTF. The DNA for the CDR3 is TGTGCCAGCAGTTACTCGTTCCAGGGCAACTATGGCTACACCTTC.